This TCR beta chain was obtained from a study of T cells after yellow fever vaccination. The germline gives CDR1 DFQATT, CDR2 SNEGSKA (reference sequence). The CDR3 has 14 amino acids. TCRdb passed the 5' RACE reads through MiXCR, listing each CDR3 protein once. Of 500,000 to 650,000 distinct CDR3 sequences listed, roughly a sixth are singletons. The receptor's source is a man between 18 and 29 years old who received the YFV17D yellow fever vaccine. The chain combines TRBV20-1 with TRBJ2-7; 10 nucleotides agree with TRBD2. The sequencing used PBMCs, collected 4 to 5 days after the first yellow fever vaccination. CDR3 coding DNA: TGCAGTGCTAAGAGGACTAGCGGTGCCTACGAGCTGTACGTC. Its protein is CSAKRTSGAYELYV.